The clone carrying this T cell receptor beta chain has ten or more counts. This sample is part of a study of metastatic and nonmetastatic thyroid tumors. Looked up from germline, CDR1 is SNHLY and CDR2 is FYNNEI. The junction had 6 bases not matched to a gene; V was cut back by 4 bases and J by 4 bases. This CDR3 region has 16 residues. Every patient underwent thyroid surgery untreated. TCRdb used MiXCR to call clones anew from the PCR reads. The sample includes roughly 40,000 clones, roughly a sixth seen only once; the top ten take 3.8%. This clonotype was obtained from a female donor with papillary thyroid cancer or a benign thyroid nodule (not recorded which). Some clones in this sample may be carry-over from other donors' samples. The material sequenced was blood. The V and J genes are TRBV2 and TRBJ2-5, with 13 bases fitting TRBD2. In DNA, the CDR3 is TGTGCCAGCAGTGCCCCACTAGCGGGAGGGCCAGAGACCCAGTACTTC. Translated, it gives CASSAPLAGGPETQYF.